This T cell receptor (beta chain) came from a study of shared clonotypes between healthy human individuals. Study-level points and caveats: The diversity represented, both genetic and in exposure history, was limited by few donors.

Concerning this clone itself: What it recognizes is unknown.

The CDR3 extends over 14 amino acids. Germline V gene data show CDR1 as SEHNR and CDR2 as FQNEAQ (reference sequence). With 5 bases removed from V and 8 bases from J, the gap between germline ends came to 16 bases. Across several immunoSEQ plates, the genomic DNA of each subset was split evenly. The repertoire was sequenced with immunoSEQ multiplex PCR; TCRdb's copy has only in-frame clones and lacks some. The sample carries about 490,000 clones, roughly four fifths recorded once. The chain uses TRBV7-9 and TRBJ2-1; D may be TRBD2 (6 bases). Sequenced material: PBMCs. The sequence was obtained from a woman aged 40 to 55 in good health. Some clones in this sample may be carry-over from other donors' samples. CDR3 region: CASSRRDFGDEQFF. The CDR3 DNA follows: TGTGCCAGCAGCCGCCGGGACTTTGGCGATGAGCAGTTCTTC. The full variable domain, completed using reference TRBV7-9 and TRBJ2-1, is DTGVSQNPRHKITKRGQNVTFRCDPISEHNRLYWYRQTLGQGPEFLTYFQNEAQLEKSRLLSDRFSAERPKGSFSTLEIQRTEQGDSAMYLCASSRRDFGDEQFFGPGTRLTVL.